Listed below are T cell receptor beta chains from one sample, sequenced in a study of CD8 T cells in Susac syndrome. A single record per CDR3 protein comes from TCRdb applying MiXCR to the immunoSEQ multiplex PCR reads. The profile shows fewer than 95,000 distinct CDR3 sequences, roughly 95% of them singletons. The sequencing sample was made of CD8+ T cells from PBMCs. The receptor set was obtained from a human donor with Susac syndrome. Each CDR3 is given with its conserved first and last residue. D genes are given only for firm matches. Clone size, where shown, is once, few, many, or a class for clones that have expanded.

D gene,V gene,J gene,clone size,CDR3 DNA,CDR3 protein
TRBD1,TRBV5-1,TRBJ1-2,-,TGCGCCAGCAGCCCACAGGGGACTAACTATGGCTACACCTTC,CASSPQGTNYGYTF
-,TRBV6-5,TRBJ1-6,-,TGTGCCAGCAGAAACACTCCAACAGGGTATTCACCCCTCCACTTT,CASRNTPTGYSPLHF
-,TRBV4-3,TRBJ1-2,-,TGCGCCAGCAGCCAAGAGGGGAACTATGGCTACACCTTC,CASSQEGNYGYTF
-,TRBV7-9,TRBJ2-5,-,TGTGCCAGCAGCTTAGTTACAGGGAGAGAGACCCAGTACTTC,CASSLVTGRETQYF
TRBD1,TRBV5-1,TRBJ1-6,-,TGCGCCAGCAGCAGGAACTACGAGACAGGGGTTTATTCACCCCTCCACTTT,CASSRNYETGVYSPLHF
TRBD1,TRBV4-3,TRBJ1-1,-,TGCGCCAGCAGCCAAACCCAGGACAGGGCTGAAGCTTTCTTT,CASSQTQDRAEAFF
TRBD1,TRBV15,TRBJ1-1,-,TGTGCCACCAGCAGGGGTGGGACAGGGAACACTGAAGCTTTCTTT,CATSRGGTGNTEAFF
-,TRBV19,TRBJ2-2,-,TGTGCCAGTAGTAAAGGTAGCGCGAACACCGGGGAGCTGTTTTTT,CASSKGSANTGELFF
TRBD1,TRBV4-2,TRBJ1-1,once,TGTGCCAGCAGCCAAGAAGGGACAGGATTCTTT,CASSQEGTGFF
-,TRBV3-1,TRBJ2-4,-,TGTGCCAGCAGCCCAAACACCGTTGGATTGGTTCGTGCCAAAAACATTCAGTACTTC,CASSPNTVGLVRAKNIQYF
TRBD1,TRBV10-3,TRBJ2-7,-,TGTGCCGCTGGACAGGGGTTCGGCGACGAGCAGTACTTC,CAAGQGFGDEQYF
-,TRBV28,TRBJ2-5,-,TGTGCCAGCAGTTCCCCCGCGATTACGGCCCAAGAGACCCAGTACTTC,CASSSPAITAQETQYF
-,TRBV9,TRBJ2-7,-,TGTGCCAGCAGCGGACTGATCGACTACGAGCAGTACTTC,CASSGLIDYEQYF
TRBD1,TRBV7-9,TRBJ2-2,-,TGTGCCAGCAGCCGACCGTCCGGGACAGGGGACACCGGGGAGCTGTTTTTT,CASSRPSGTGDTGELFF
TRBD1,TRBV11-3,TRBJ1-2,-,TGTGCCAGCAGCTTTAGTGAGGGGGCTGGCTACACCTTC,CASSFSEGAGYTF
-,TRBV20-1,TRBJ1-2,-,TGCAGTGCTAGAGACAGAGTTACTAACTATGGCTACACCTTC,CSARDRVTNYGYTF
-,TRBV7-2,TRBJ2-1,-,TGTGCCAGCAGCTTAGGACAGATCTCCTACAATGAGCAGTTCTTC,CASSLGQISYNEQFF
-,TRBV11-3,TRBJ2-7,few,TGTGCCAGCAGCTTAGCTGGGGACGAGCAGTACTTC,CASSLAGDEQYF
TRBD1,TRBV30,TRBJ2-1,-,TGTGCCTGGGATCCTCCCGGGACAGTCTACAATGAGCAGTTCTTC,CAWDPPGTVYNEQFF
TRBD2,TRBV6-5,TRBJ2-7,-,TGTGCCAGCAGTCCCAGCGGGGGGGCCGAGGAGTACTTC,CASSPSGGAEEYF
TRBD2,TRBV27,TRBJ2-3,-,TGTGCCAGCAGCCGGGGGGGGTACACAGATACGCAGTATTTT,CASSRGGYTDTQYF
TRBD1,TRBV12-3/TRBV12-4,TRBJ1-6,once,TGTGCCAGCAGACTAGGGACAGATAATTCACCCCTCCACTTT,CASRLGTDNSPLHF
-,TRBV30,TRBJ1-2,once,TGTGCCTGGAGTAGAGGGGACGCTGGCTATGGCTACACCTTC,CAWSRGDAGYGYTF
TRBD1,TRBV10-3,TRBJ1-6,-,TGTGCCATCGGGCAGGGGGTTAATTCACCCCTCCACTTT,CAIGQGVNSPLHF
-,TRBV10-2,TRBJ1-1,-,TGCGCCAGCAGTGGATCCGCTGGGGGCACTGAAGCTTTCTTT,CASSGSAGGTEAFF
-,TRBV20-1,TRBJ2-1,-,TGCAGTGCCCAAAGGGGCAGCCTGGGCAATGAGCAGTTCTTC,CSAQRGSLGNEQFF
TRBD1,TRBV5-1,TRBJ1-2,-,TGCGCCAGCAGCTGGGGACAGGGTGGTGGCTATGGCTACACCTTC,CASSWGQGGGYGYTF
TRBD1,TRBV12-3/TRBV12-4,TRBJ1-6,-,TGTGCCAGCAGCCGTGACAGGGCAGGGACACCCCTCCACTTT,CASSRDRAGTPLHF
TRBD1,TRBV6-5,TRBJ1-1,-,TGTGCCAGCAGCGTGACAGGGCCGGTGAACACTGAAGCTTTCTTT,CASSVTGPVNTEAFF
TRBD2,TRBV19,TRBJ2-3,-,TGTGCCAGTAGTACTAGCGGGCAATATACAGATACGCAGTATTTT,CASSTSGQYTDTQYF
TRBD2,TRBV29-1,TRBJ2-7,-,TGCAGCGTTGAAGTTGCTAGCGGGGTTTCCTACGAGCAGTACTTC,CSVEVASGVSYEQYF
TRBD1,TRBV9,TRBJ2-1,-,TGTGCCAGCAGCGTAGGACAGGGGTCCCACAATGAGCAGTTCTTC,CASSVGQGSHNEQFF
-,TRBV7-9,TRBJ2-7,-,TGTGCCAGCACCCTAATGGCTGCCACTCCCTACGAGCAGTACTTC,CASTLMAATPYEQYF
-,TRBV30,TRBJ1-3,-,TGTGCCTGGAGTGCAGGGTCTGGAAACACCATATATTTT,CAWSAGSGNTIYF